Here is one T cell receptor beta chain with its context. The antigen is undetermined. CDR1 is SGHRS and CDR2 is YFSETQ in the germline V gene. V shed 1 base and J shed 9 bases, with 8 bases lying between them. The CDR3 covers 13 residues. The data were taken from a study of a mutant IDH1 vaccine in newly diagnosed glioma. For the study at large: There were approximately 62% males and around 38% females among treated patients, whose mean age was about 40 years. Prior therapy was radiotherapy, temozolomide, or both; most received both.

Produced via immunoSEQ multiplex PCR; TCRdb's table is partial and in-frame only. The sample lists 70,000 to 100,000 clones, 75% to 95% seen once, with approximately 0.58% in the top ten. Indicated time point: week 5, during vaccination. It was 300 ug of mutant IDH1 20-mer peptide that made up each vaccine dose, given with topical imiquimod. Donors had new WHO grade 3 or 4 IDH1-mutant, ATRX-lost astrocytomas. This chain connects TRBV5-1 to TRBJ1-6; the D is unclear. The sequence derives from a woman aged 45 to 65 with glioma. The specimen was PBMCs, collected from a glioma patient whose treatment included an IDH1 peptide vaccine. CDR3 sequence (DNA): TGCGCCAGCAGCTTGAGGGAACGTTCACCCCTCCACTTT. As protein: CASSLRERSPLHF.